What follows are 3 T cell receptor beta chains derived from one specimen sequenced in a study of blood T cell repertoires in COVID-19. Produced via immunoSEQ multiplex PCR; TCRdb's table is partial and in-frame only. The sample yields nearly 90,000 clones, 55% to 75% seen once. Sequencing used peripheral blood. Receptors originate from a woman aged 80 or over with acute or convalescent COVID-19.

The V gene is TRBV7-8, the J gene TRBJ1-6; 8 bases are shared with TRBD1. V dropped 3 bases and J dropped 7; count of bases not matched to a gene: 8. Per the germline V gene, CDR1 is SGHVS and CDR2 is FQNEAQ. The CDR3 has 16 amino acids. The CDR3 spells CASSFSGTGLNSPLHF. The CDR3, as DNA: TGTGCCAGCAGCTTTTCCGGGACAGGATTAAATTCACCCCTCCACTTT.

The chain couples TRBV7-3 to TRBJ2-4, with TRBD1 identical over 7 bases. The CDR3 totals 12 residues. CDR1 SGHTA and CDR2 FQGTGA come from the germline V gene. The ends lost 5 bases at V and 9 bases at J; junction bases unmatched: 4. CDR3 residues: CASSIYRGIQYF. In nucleotides, the CDR3 is TGTGCCAGCAGCATATACAGGGGCATTCAGTACTTC.

The V call is TRBV7-2, the J call TRBJ2-3, with D possibly being TRBD2 (5 bases). Between the trimmed V and J ends, which lost 3 bases and 1 base, there was a span of 11 bases. There are 15 residues in the CDR3. CDR1 and CDR2 from the germline V gene are SGHTA and FQGNSA. This chain's CDR3 is CASSFAGRGTDTQYF. The CDR3 DNA follows: TGTGCCAGCAGCTTCGCGGGTCGGGGCACAGATACGCAGTATTTT.